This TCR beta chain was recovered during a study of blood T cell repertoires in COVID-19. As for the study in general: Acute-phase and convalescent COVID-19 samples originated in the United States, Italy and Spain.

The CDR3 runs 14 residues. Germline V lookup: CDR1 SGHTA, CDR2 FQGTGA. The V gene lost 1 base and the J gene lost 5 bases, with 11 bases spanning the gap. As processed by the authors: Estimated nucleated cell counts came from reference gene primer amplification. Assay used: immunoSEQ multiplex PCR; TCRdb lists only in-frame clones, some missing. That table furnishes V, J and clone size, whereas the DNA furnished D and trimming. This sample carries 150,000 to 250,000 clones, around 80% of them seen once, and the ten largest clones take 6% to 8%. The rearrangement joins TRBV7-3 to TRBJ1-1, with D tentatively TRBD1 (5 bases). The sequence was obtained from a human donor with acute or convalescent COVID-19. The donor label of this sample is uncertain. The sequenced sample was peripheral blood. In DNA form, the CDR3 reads TGTGCCAGCAGCTTAAATGGGCAGGGTACTGAAGCTTTCTTT. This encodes CASSLNGQGTEAFF.